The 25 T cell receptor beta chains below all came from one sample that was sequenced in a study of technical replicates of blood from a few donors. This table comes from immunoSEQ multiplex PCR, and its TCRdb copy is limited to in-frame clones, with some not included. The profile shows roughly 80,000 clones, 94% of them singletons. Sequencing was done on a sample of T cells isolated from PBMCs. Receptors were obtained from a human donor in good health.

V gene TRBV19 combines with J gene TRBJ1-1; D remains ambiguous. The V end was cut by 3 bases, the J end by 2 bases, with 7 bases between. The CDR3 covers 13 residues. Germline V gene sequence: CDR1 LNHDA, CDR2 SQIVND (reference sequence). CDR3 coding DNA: TGTGCCAGTAGTATGGCAGTAAACACTGAAGCTTTCTTT. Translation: CASSMAVNTEAFF.

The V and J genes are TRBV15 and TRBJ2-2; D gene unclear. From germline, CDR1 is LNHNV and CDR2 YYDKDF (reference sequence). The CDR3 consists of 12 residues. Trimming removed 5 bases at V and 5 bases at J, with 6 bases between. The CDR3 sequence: CATSYGTGELFF. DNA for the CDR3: TGTGCCACCAGCTACGGGACCGGGGAGCTGTTTTTT.

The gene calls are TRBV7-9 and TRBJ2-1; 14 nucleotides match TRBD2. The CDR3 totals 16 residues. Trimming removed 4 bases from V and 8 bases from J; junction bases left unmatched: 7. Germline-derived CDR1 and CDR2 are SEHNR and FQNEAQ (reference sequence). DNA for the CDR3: TGTGCCAGCAGCTACGGGACTAGCGGGAGAACAGATGAGCAGTTCTTC. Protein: CASSYGTSGRTDEQFF.

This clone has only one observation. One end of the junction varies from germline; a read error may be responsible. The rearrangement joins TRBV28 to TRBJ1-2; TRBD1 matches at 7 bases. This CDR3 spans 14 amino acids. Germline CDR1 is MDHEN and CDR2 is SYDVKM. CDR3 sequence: CASSIWTGNYGYTF. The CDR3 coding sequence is TGTGCCAGCAGTATATGGACAGGAAACTATGGCTACACCTTC.

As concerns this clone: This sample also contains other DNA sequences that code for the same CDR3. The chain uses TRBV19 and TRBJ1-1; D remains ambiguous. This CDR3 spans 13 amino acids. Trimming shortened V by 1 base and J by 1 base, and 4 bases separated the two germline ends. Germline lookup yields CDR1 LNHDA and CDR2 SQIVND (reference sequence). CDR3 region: CASSIGENTEAFF. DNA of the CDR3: TGTGCCAGTAGTATAGGAGAGAACACTGAAGCTTTCTTT. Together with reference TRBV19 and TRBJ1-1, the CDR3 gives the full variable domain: DGGITQSPKYLFRKEGQNVTLSCEQNLNHDAMYWYRQDPGQGLRLIYYSQIVNDFQKGDIAEGYSVSREKKESFPLTVTSAQKNPTAFYLCASSIGENTEAFFGQGTRLTVV.

The CDR3 spells CASSVGGLAGINEQFF. The CDR3 coding sequence is TGTGCCAGCAGCGTAGGGGGACTAGCCGGGATTAATGAGCAGTTCTTC. This chain uses TRBV9 with TRBJ2-1; 9 bases map to TRBD2. The CDR3 sequence is 16 residues long. Germline V lookup: CDR1 SGDLS, CDR2 YYNGEE. V was clipped by 0 bases and J by 7 bases; unmatched bases: 8.

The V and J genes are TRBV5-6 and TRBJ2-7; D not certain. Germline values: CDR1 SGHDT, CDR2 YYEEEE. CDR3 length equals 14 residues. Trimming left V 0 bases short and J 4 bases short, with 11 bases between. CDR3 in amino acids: CASSLVLTPYEQYF. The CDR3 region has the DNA TGTGCCAGCAGCTTGGTACTAACCCCTTACGAGCAGTACTTC.

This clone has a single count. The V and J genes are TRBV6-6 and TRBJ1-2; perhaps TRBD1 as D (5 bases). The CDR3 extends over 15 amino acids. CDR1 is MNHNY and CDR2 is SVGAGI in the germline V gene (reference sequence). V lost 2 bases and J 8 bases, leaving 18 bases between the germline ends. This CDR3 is CASSYGQPLGAGYTF. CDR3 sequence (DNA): TGTGCCAGCAGTTACGGACAACCCCTAGGAGCCGGCTACACCTTC.

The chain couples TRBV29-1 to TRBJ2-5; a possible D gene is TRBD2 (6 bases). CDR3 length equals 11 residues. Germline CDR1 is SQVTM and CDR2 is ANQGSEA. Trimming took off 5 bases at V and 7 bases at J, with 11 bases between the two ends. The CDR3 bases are TGCAGCGTTCGCAGGGAGGCGACCCAGTACTTC. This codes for CSVRREATQYF.

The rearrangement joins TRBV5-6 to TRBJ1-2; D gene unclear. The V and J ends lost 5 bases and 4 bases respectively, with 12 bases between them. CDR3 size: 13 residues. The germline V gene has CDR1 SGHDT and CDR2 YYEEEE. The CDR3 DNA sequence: TGTGCCAGCAGTTCTGGACTCAGCTATGGCTACACCTTC. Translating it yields CASSSGLSYGYTF.

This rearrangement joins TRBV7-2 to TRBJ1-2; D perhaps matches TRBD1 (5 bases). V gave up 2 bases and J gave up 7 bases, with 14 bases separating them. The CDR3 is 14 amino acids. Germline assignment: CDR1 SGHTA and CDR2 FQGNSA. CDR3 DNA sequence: TGTGCCAGCAGCTTATCGCAGAGGACATCTGGCTACACCTTC. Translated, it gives CASSLSQRTSGYTF.

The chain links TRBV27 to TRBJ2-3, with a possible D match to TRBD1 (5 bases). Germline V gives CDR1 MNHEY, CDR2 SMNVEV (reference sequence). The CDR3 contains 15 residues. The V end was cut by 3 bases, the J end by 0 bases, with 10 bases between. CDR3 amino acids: CASSLGDSSTDTQYF. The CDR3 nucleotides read TGTGCCAGCAGTTTGGGTGACAGTAGCACAGATACGCAGTATTTT.

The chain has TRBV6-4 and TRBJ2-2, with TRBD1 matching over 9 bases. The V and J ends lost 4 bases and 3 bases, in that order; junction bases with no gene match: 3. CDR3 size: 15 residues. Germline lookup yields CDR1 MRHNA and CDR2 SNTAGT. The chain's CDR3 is CASSVRDRDTGELFF. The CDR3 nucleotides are TGTGCCAGCAGTGTGAGGGACAGGGACACCGGGGAGCTGTTTTTT.

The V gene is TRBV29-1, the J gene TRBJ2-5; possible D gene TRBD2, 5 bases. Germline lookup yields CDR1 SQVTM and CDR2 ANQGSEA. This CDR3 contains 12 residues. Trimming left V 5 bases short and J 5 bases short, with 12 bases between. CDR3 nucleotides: TGCAGCGTTCGGGATCTATGGGAGACCCAGTACTTC. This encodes CSVRDLWETQYF.

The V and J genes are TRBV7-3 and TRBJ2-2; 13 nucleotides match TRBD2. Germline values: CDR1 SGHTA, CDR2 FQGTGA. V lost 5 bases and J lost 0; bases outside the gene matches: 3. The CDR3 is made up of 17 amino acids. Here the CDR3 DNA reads TGTGCCAGCAGCCCCGGACTAGCGGGAGCGAACACCGGGGAGCTGTTTTTT. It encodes CASSPGLAGANTGELFF.

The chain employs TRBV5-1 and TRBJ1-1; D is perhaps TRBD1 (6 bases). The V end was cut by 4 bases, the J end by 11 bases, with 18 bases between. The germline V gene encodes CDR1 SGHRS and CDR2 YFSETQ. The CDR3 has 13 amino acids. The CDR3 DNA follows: TGCGCCAGCAGCCAAGACAGGCCCAATGGGGCTTTCTTT. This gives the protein CASSQDRPNGAFF.

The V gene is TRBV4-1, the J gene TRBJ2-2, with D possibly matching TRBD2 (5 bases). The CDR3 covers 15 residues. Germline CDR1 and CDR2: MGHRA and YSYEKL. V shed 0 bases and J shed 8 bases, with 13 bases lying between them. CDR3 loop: CASSQDDVTGGELFF. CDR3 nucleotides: TGCGCCAGCAGCCAAGACGATGTGACGGGGGGGGAGCTGTTTTTT.

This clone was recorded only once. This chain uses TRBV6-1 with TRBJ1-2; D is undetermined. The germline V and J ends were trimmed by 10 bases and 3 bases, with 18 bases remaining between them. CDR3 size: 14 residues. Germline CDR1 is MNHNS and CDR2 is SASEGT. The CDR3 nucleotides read TGTGCCACTATTGTCAACGGGGAACACTATGGCTACACCTTC. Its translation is CATIVNGEHYGYTF.

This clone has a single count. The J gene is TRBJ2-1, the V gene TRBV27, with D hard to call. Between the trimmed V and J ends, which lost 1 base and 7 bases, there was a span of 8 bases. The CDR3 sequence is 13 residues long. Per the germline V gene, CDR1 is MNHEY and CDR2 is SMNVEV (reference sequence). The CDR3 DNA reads TGTGCCAGCAGTTTATTCCTAGGAAATGAGCAGTTCTTC. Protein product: CASSLFLGNEQFF.

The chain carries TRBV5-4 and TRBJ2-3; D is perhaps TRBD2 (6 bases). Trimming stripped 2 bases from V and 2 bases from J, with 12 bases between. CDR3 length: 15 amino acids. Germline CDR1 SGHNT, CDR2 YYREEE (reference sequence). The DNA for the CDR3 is TGTGCCAGCAGCTTTCAGGGCGGGGACACAGATACGCAGTATTTT. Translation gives CASSFQGGDTDTQYF.

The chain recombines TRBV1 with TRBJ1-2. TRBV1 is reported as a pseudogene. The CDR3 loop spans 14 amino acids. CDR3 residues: CTSSQDCHTYGYTF. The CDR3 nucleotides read TGCACCAGCAGCCAAGATTGCCATACTTATGGCTACACCTTC.

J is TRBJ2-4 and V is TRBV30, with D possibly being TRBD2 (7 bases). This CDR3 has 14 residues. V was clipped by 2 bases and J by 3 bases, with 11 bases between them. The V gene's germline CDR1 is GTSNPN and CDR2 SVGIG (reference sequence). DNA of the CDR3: TGTGCCTGGAGTCGGGGGGCAGGCAAAAACATTCAGTACTTC. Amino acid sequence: CAWSRGAGKNIQYF. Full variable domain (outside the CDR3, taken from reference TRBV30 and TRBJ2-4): SQTIHQWPATLVQPVGSPLSLECTVEGTSNPNLYWYRQAAGRGLQLLFYSVGIGQISSEVPQNLSASRPQDRQFILSSKKLLLSDSGFYLCAWSRGAGKNIQYFGAGTRLSVL.

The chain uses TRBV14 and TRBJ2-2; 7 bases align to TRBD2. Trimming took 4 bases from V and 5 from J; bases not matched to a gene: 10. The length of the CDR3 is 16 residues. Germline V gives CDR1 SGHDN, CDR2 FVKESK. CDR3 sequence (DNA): TGTGCCAGCAGCCTCCATGGGGAGGGACGTACCGGGGAGCTGTTTTTT. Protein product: CASSLHGEGRTGELFF.

For the CDR3, the DNA is TGTGCCAGCAGACCGACAGGGCACCACGAGCAGTACTTC. It codes for CASRPTGHHEQYF. V usage is TRBV11-3 and J usage is TRBJ2-7, with 7 positions matching TRBD1. The CDR3 covers 13 residues. V trimming: 6 bases; J trimming: 5 bases; junction bases outside the gene matches: 7. Germline CDR1 and CDR2: SGHNT and YENEEA.

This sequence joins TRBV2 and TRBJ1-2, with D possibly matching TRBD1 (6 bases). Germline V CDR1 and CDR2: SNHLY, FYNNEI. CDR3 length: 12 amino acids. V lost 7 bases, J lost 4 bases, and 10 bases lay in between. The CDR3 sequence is CASTPGAYGYTF. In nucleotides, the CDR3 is TGTGCCAGCACCCCAGGGGCCTATGGCTACACCTTC.